These 27 T cell receptor beta chains came from one sample sequenced in a study of blood T cell repertoires in COVID-19. TCRdb keeps only in-frame clones here, not all; method: immunoSEQ multiplex PCR. The table shows approximately 150,000 clones, with roughly 80% occurring only once. Sequenced: peripheral blood. Receptors were obtained from a human donor in a cohort sampled during active COVID-19.

This chain connects TRBV2 to TRBJ2-1; TRBD1 aligns across 11 bases. CDR3 length: 16 amino acids. CDR1 and CDR2 from the germline V gene are SNHLY and FYNNEI. Germline trimming cut 6 bases from V and 3 bases from J; bases unmatched to any gene: 7. CDR3 amino acids: CASSAGTGGGYNEQFF. CDR3 sequence (DNA): TGTGCCAGCAGCGCCGGGACAGGGGGAGGCTACAATGAGCAGTTCTTC.

The V and J genes are TRBV28 and TRBJ1-3, with D possibly TRBD1 on 5 matching bases. CDR3 length: 16 amino acids. CDR1 and CDR2 from the germline V gene are MDHEN and SYDVKM. V dropped 6 bases and J dropped 4 bases, with 19 bases sitting between them. CDR3 nucleotides: TGTGCCAGCAGGCAGGGAGGGGCAATGGGGGGAAACACCATATATTTT. The encoded protein is CASRQGGAMGGNTIYF.

The rearrangement uses TRBV5-1 and TRBJ1-1; D gene uncertain. With 4 bases removed from V and 1 base from J, the gap between germline ends came to 8 bases. Per germline, CDR1 SGHRS and CDR2 YFSETQ. The CDR3 runs 13 residues. CDR3 DNA: TGCGCCAGCAGCGCCCACGGGAACACTGAAGCTTTCTTT. Translating it yields CASSAHGNTEAFF.

The genes are TRBV25-1 and TRBJ2-1; D perhaps matches TRBD2 (6 bases). The V end lost 0 bases, the J end lost 4 bases, and 16 bases lay between the germline ends. CDR1 and CDR2 from the germline V gene are MGHDK and SYGVNS. The CDR3 runs to 17 residues. Written as DNA, the CDR3 is TGTGCCAGCAGTGAATATTGGGGAGGAGTATCGTACAATGAGCAGTTCTTC. It specifies CASSEYWGGVSYNEQFF.

The V and J genes are TRBV5-1 and TRBJ1-6; unclear D gene. There are 15 residues in the CDR3. Germline V gene data show CDR1 as SGHRS and CDR2 as YFSETQ. Trimming left V 4 bases short and J 2 bases short, with 10 bases between. CDR3: CASSPAGAYNSPLHF. CDR3 DNA sequence: TGCGCCAGCAGCCCGGCCGGGGCCTATAATTCACCCCTCCACTTT.

V usage is TRBV24-1 and J usage is TRBJ1-2; 11 bases fit TRBD1. In germline, CDR1 is KGHDR, CDR2 SFDVKD. This CDR3 has 15 amino acids. V lost 4 bases to trimming and J lost 6 bases; unmatched junction nucleotides: 6. The CDR3 sequence: CATSEWTGGFDGYTF. The DNA for the CDR3 is TGTGCCACCAGTGAATGGACAGGGGGCTTCGATGGCTACACCTTC.

V is TRBV28 and J is TRBJ1-2; the D is unclear. V was shortened by 7 bases and J by 2 bases, with 14 bases between the two germline ends. This CDR3 has 14 amino acids. CDR1 is MDHEN and CDR2 is SYDVKM in the germline V gene. The CDR3 DNA is TGTGCCAGCATCAGTTTCTCCGGGAACTATGGCTACACCTTC. Its protein is CASISFSGNYGYTF.

The V and J genes are TRBV5-6 and TRBJ1-6; 11 bases agree with TRBD1. The CDR3 length is 15 residues. The J segment lost 9 bases and the V segment lost 0 bases, leaving 2 bases of the junction unmatched. CDR1 and CDR2 (germline): SGHDT, YYEEEE. The chain's CDR3 is CASSLGDRGTSPLHF. The CDR3 DNA reads TGTGCCAGCAGCTTGGGGGACAGGGGGACTTCACCCCTCCACTTT. The complete variable domain, with remaining parts taken from reference TRBV5-6 and TRBJ1-6, reads DAGVTQSPTHLIKTRGQQVTLRCSPKSGHDTVSWYQQALGQGPQFIFQYYEEEERQRGNFPDRFSGHQFPNYSSELNVNALLLGDSALYLCASSLGDRGTSPLHFGNGTRLTVT.

The rearrangement uses TRBV10-3 and TRBJ1-5, with D possibly being TRBD1 (5 bases). Trimming removed 3 bases from V and 6 bases from J, with 18 bases in between. Germline V lookup: CDR1 ENHRY, CDR2 SYGVKD. This CDR3 region has 16 residues. The CDR3 reads CAISESEFQGGQPQHF. The CDR3 DNA is TGTGCCATCAGTGAATCCGAGTTCCAGGGAGGTCAGCCCCAGCATTTT.

The rearrangement uses TRBV28 and TRBJ1-4; no clear D. The CDR3 covers 14 residues. CDR1 is MDHEN and CDR2 is SYDVKM in the germline V gene. V was clipped by 5 bases and J by 8 bases, with 15 bases between them. The CDR3: CASSISLTGEKLFF. CDR3 nucleotide sequence: TGTGCCAGCAGTATAAGCCTCACGGGGGAAAAACTGTTTTTT.

This clone was seen a handful of times. The chain links TRBV5-4 to TRBJ2-7, with TRBD1 matching over 9 bases. The CDR3 is made up of 14 amino acids. The J segment lost 6 bases and the V segment lost 4 bases, leaving 8 bases of the junction unmatched. CDR1 is SGHNT, CDR2 YYREEE, per germline (reference sequence). This CDR3 reads CASSPGQGSAEQYF. As DNA, the CDR3 is TGTGCCAGCAGCCCCGGACAGGGGAGTGCCGAGCAGTACTTC. The variable domain in full, with the rest retrieved from reference TRBV5-4 and TRBJ2-7, is ETGVTQSPTHLIKTRGQQVTLRCSSQSGHNTVSWYQQALGQGPQFIFQYYREEENGRGNFPPRFSGLQFPNYSSELNVNALELDDSALYLCASSPGQGSAEQYFGPGTRLTVT.

This sequence joins TRBV21-1 and TRBJ2-7; the table assigns TRBD1, which was not confirmed against the DNA. TRBV21-1 has pseudogene status. This CDR3 contains 16 residues. The CDR3 loop reads CASSKRCQGVDYEQYV. The CDR3 nucleotides read TGTGCCAGCAGCAAAAGGTGCCAGGGGGTTGACTACGAGCAGTACGTC.

This rearrangement joins TRBV3-1 (or the pseudogene TRBV3-2) to TRBJ2-7, with 7 nucleotides matching TRBD2. The CDR3 runs 15 residues. The V and J ends lost 1 base and 2 bases, in that order; junction bases with no gene match: 5. In germline, CDR1 is LGHDT, CDR2 YNNKEL (reference sequence). The CDR3 loop reads CASSQGLAVPYEQYF. The DNA of the CDR3 is TGTGCCAGCAGCCAAGGACTAGCAGTCCCCTACGAGCAGTACTTC.

The DNA of the CDR3 is TGTGCCATCAGTGAGGCGACAGGGTCTGGGGAGCTGTTTTTT. It is translated as CAISEATGSGELFF. V is TRBV10-3 and J is TRBJ2-2, with 7 bases that match TRBD1. V shed 2 bases, J shed 8 bases, and the junction held 5 bases outside the gene matches. The CDR3 contains 14 residues. Germline lookup yields CDR1 ENHRY and CDR2 SYGVKD.

V usage is TRBV12-3 or TRBV12-4 and J usage is TRBJ2-7, with D possibly being TRBD1 (5 bases). The V end lost 5 bases, the J end lost 4 bases, and 6 bases lay between the germline ends. The CDR3 runs 11 residues. The CDR3 DNA follows: TGTGCCAGCAGTCAGGGTTACGAGCAGTACGTC. It encodes CASSQGYEQYV.

The chain uses TRBV6-2 or TRBV6-3 and TRBJ1-2; 9 bases agree with TRBD1. This CDR3 has 14 residues. Germline V gene data show CDR1 as MNHEY and CDR2 as SVGEGT. Trimming removed 2 bases from V and 7 bases from J; junction bases left unmatched: 5. The chain's CDR3 is CASSYRDRVGGYTF. The CDR3, as DNA: TGTGCCAGCAGTTACCGGGACAGGGTTGGTGGCTACACCTTC.

V gene TRBV6-1 combines with J gene TRBJ2-3; D gene ambiguous. V dropped 4 bases and J dropped 0 bases, with 14 bases sitting between them. The germline V gene encodes CDR1 MNHNS and CDR2 SASEGT. This CDR3 comprises 16 residues. CDR3 protein: CASSVILRTSTDTQYF. DNA for the CDR3: TGTGCCAGCAGTGTTATACTCCGAACTAGCACAGATACGCAGTATTTT.

The gene calls are TRBV9 and TRBJ2-5; D possibly corresponds to TRBD1 (6 bases). Germline values: CDR1 SGDLS, CDR2 YYNGEE. Trimming shortened V by 4 bases and J by 3 bases, and 16 bases separated the two germline ends. CDR3 length equals 15 residues. The DNA of the CDR3 is TGTGCCAGCAGCTCCCTAGGAAGACAGGAAGAGACCCAGTACTTC. It encodes CASSSLGRQEETQYF.

The genes are TRBV7-3 and TRBJ2-3; the D gene is possibly TRBD2 (5 bases). Trimming took 6 bases from V and 2 from J, leaving 12 bases between them. The CDR3 is 14 residues long. Germline V lookup: CDR1 SGHTA, CDR2 FQGTGA. This CDR3 reads CASSRASFTDTQYF. Here the CDR3 DNA reads TGTGCCAGCAGTCGTGCTAGCTTCACAGATACGCAGTATTTT. The full variable domain, rest sourced from reference TRBV7-3 and TRBJ2-3, is GAGVSQTPSNKVTEKGKYVELRCDPISGHTALYWYRQSLGQGPEFLIYFQGTGAADDSGLPNDRFFAVRPEGSVSTLKIQRTERGDSAVYLCASSRASFTDTQYFGPGTRLTVL.

The chain is built from TRBV4-1 and TRBJ1-2, with 9 bases lining up with TRBD1. The V and J ends lost 0 bases and 4 bases, in that order; junction bases with no gene match: 12. The CDR3 spans 18 residues. Germline V gene sequence: CDR1 MGHRA, CDR2 YSYEKL. As DNA, the CDR3 is TGCGCCAGCAGCCAAGACGGGACCCCGGGACAGGGTGTCTATGGCTACACCTTC. It specifies CASSQDGTPGQGVYGYTF.

This sequence joins TRBV2 and TRBJ1-1; 12 bases line up with TRBD1. The CDR3 has 16 residues. Germline lookup yields CDR1 SNHLY and CDR2 FYNNEI. Trimming at V came to 6 bases and at J to 1 base, leaving 6 bases not matched to a gene. The CDR3 bases are TGTGCCAGCAGGTCGGGACAGGGGGCATGGAACACTGAAGCTTTCTTT. The encoded protein is CASRSGQGAWNTEAFF.

This rearrangement joins TRBV13 to TRBJ1-1, with D uncertain. V was cut by 6 bases and J by 1 base, with 6 bases left in between. The CDR3 covers 12 residues. CDR1 and CDR2 from the germline V gene are PRHDT and FYEKMQ (reference sequence). This CDR3 reads CASRRRNTEAFF. DNA for the CDR3: TGTGCCAGCAGGCGGAGGAACACTGAAGCTTTCTTT.

The V gene is TRBV6-5, the J gene TRBJ2-1; 7 bases align to TRBD1. Germline-derived CDR1 and CDR2 are MNHEY and SVGAGI. The CDR3 has 13 amino acids. The ends lost 6 bases at V and 9 bases at J; junction bases unmatched: 8. The CDR3 bases are TGTGCCAGCAGCCTACCAGGGGGTGGTGAGCAGTTCTTC. Its translation: CASSLPGGGEQFF.

The chain recombines TRBV9 with TRBJ2-1; 10 nucleotides agree with TRBD1. After removal of 3 bases from V and 5 bases from J, the junction contained 5 bases not matched to a gene. The CDR3 length is 15 residues. Germline CDR1 and CDR2: SGDLS and YYNGEE. For the CDR3, the DNA is TGTGCCAGCAGCGAGGACAGGGGGTTAAACAATGAGCAGTTCTTC. Translated: CASSEDRGLNNEQFF. Based on the CDR3 plus reference TRBV9 and TRBJ2-1, the full variable domain is DSGVTQTPKHLITATGQRVTLRCSPRSGDLSVYWYQQSLDQGLQFLIQYYNGEERAKGNILERFSAQQFPDLHSELNLSSLELGDSALYFCASSEDRGLNNEQFFGPGTRLTVL.

This chain uses TRBV5-6 with TRBJ2-3; D is ambiguous. This CDR3 has 12 residues. V was trimmed by 2 bases and J by 10 bases, leaving 11 bases between them. Germline V CDR1 and CDR2: SGHDT, YYEEEE. This CDR3 reads CASSFSAGAQYF. In DNA form, the CDR3 reads TGTGCCAGCAGCTTCTCAGCAGGCGCGCAGTATTTT.

The V gene is TRBV19, the J gene TRBJ2-2, with TRBD1 matching over 10 bases. Germline loops: CDR1 LNHDA, CDR2 SQIVND (reference sequence). The CDR3 covers 15 residues. V shed 7 bases, J shed 4 bases, and the junction held 6 bases outside the gene matches. CDR3 nucleotides: TGTGCCAGTAACGACAGGGGGCGCGGCACCGGGGAGCTGTTTTTT. It specifies CASNDRGRGTGELFF.

V usage is TRBV5-6 and J usage is TRBJ2-1; 8 bases fit TRBD2. Trimming took 0 bases from V and 8 from J; bases not matched to a gene: 7. The CDR3 runs to 15 residues. Germline loops: CDR1 SGHDT, CDR2 YYEEEE. The CDR3 nucleotides are TGTGCCAGCAGCTTGGAGCGGGGGCCGTGGGATGAGCAGTTCTTC. Translation: CASSLERGPWDEQFF.